Included here is one TCR beta chain sequence, with context. The antigen remains unidentified. This record comes from a study of CD8 T cells in Susac syndrome. Random hexamers were used to reverse transcribe roughly 0.45 to 1 ug of RNA. MiXCR, applied by TCRdb to the immunoSEQ multiplex PCR reads, yields one record per CDR3 protein. The table records approximately 150,000 distinct CDR3 sequences, approximately 93% of them present only once. Broader study findings: Acknowledgment was made by the study that its TCR sequencing and HLA analysis involved a relatively small number of individuals.

The source is a human donor with multiple sclerosis. Material for sequencing was CD4+ T cells from PBMCs.

DNA for the CDR3: TGTGCCAGCAGCCCTAACAGGGGAGGCACTGAAGCTTTCTTT. Residues: CASSPNRGGTEAFF. The chain combines TRBV7-3 with TRBJ1-1; TRBD1 matches at 7 bases. J lost 4 bases, V lost 5 bases, and 7 bases had no gene match. The CDR3 totals 14 residues. Germline V CDR1 and CDR2: SGHTA, FQGTGA.